This TCR beta chain was observed in a study of blood T cell repertoires in COVID-19. For the study at large: Sites in the United States, Italy and Spain provided acute and convalescent COVID-19 samples. Sources were T cells, B-cell-depleted T cells, or PBMCs; the material itself was cDNA or gDNA.

The repertoire was sequenced with immunoSEQ multiplex PCR; TCRdb's copy has only in-frame clones and lacks some. The data contain about 180,000 clones, approximately 85% of them seen just once; the ten biggest clones take up 5% to 8%. Recruits, aged roughly 18 to 89 years, lived in 24 US areas. Donors in Cohort 3 who had recovered were those with two negative PCRs, healthcare professional clearance, or resolution of their symptoms. Germline CDR1 reads MNHEY; CDR2 reads SVGAGI. CDR3 length: 12 amino acids. V was pared by 11 bases and J by 6 bases, with 6 bases of the junction left unmatched. Sequencing was carried out using PBMCs or T cells enriched from blood (not recorded which). The chain employs TRBV6-5 and TRBJ2-2; 7 bases are a match to TRBD2. The origin of this receptor is a man aged 35-49 years who had recovered from COVID-19. CDR3 sequence reads: CAGGGVSGELFF. CDR3 nucleotide sequence: TGTGCCGGGGGAGGGGTTTCCGGGGAGCTGTTTTTT.